The clone carrying this T cell receptor (beta chain) was found a few times. As yet, its antigen is unknown. This sample is part of a study of T cell repertoires in cytomegalovirus infection. Looking at the study overall: A matching HLA type, together with CMV infection, was signaled by public TCR beta signatures. Whole-study results and caveats: Frequencies of public TCR beta families were cumulated, and this identified carriers of CMV plus the relevant HLA. The ex vivo response was dominated by HLA-C-restricted CMV-specific TCR beta clonotypes.

Trimming cost V 3 bases and J 3 bases, with 11 bases left between them. This CDR3 is 14 amino acids long. Germline lookup yields CDR1 MDHEN and CDR2 SYDVKM. TCRdb re-derived calls from the reads in MiXCR, one entry per CDR3 protein. The sample includes about 310,000 distinct CDR3 sequences, approximately 8.9% seen only once; the top ten take 2% to 3%. The V and J genes are TRBV28 and TRBJ1-2; D is possibly TRBD1 (6 bases). The sequence was obtained from a human donor in good health (CMV status not recorded). Some clones in this sample may be carry-over from other donors' samples. The sample comprised PBMCs. CDR3 residues: CASSFQGLYYGYTF. CDR3 DNA sequence: TGTGCCAGCAGTTTCCAGGGGTTGTACTATGGCTACACCTTC.